This TCR beta chain is from a study of naive and memory T cell subsets (dated by TCRdb to the late 2010s). At the level of the whole study: The figure summarizing these samples reported some 10 blood donors, 7 tuberculin skin test biopsies and 3 saline control biopsies. Skin biopsies were taken from tuberculin skin test sites or from saline-injected control sites and were processed for RNA extraction as described before. PCR2 was typically performed as a SYBR Green qPCR that was stopped at a set threshold, although end-point PCR (roughly 6 cycles) could be used instead for low-input samples.

The meaning of the sample's treatment or condition label: skin biopsy from PPD injection site in Mantoux-positive individual. The study described a robust, sensitive protocol for amplifying, sequencing and analyzing TCRs, using 3' ligation of a UMI-containing oligonucleotide to TCR cDNA. The tuberculin skin test biopsies were taken from PPD-injected sites in individuals who had a positive Mantoux test. Total RNA, without cell sorting, was DNase treated with RQ1 DNase before reverse transcription, targeting 1 to 1000 ng input. Libraries were prepared from skin biopsies and whole blood to test how robust the pipeline was in samples where T cells are a minority population. Libraries were constructed by UMI-ligation and nested PCR. The ligated cDNA was amplified by four rounds of PCR, in which nested alpha and beta constant region primers were used together with the SP2 primer. TCR RNA was reverse transcribed with SuperScript IV using alpha and beta constant region primers for the blood and skin samples. Using T4 RNA ligase 1, an oligonucleotide carrying both the Illumina SP2 primer and a UMI was ligated onto the 3' end of the cDNA. The 12-nucleotide UMI was composed of two random hexamers separated by an eight-base spacer, which was included to prevent hairpin formation. From the second PCR onward, TCR alpha and beta chain libraries were processed separately and dual indexed for multiplexing. After pooling, the indexed libraries were analyzed by capillary electrophoresis and sequenced on either an Illumina MiSeq or NextSeq. PhiX DNA at about 4.5-7% was spiked into libraries to increase base diversity and improve cluster recognition. As for the authors' bioinformatics: UMIs were extracted from read 2 by Demultiplexor and combined with the TCR sequence from read 1, and reads were split according to sample indices. V and J genes and V-J junctions were identified by Decombinator, and each TCR was assigned a five-part identifier that included V and J deletions. Collapsinator used UMIs to correct sequencing errors and PCR amplification heterogeneity, yielding UMI-based abundance per TCR. CDR3Translator turned identifiers into nucleotide sequence, translated the nucleotide sequence into amino acids, and pulled out CDR3 regions based on terminal motifs. After normalization to the amount of input RNA, the error-corrected alpha and beta TCR counts from blood and from skin were compared. The public reads were quality trimmed at Q25 with fastp and then assembled into clones with MiXCR by TCRdb, keeping productive beta chains. CDR3 protein sequences are deduplicated, and each keeps its most common genes and DNA. V and J calls and clone size were set by TCRdb, not the authors. The sample table records under 25,000 distinct CDR3 sequences; about 6.1% of these occur just once. In total, the top ten clones hold 6.2% of the sample.

This clonotype was seen at least ten times. Its antigen target is currently unknown. No much larger clonotype is one base removed from it; base qualities were not supplied. The investigation overall reported the following: The RNA-based method was acknowledged to be potentially sensitive to changes in TCR transcripts with T cell activation and differentiation. The higher numbers of TCRs at tuberculin skin test sites were interpreted as T cell infiltration of a delayed type IV hypersensitivity reaction. TCR sequences were reportedly recovered from both skin biopsy types, with far more TCRs at tuberculin skin test sites. Details of skin biopsy collection and RNA processing were not given in the paper but were referenced to earlier studies.

Sample: skin, taken from a tuberculin skin test site. The sequence was collected from an adult in good health.

The CDR3 sequence is CASSQDLARSSYEQYF. In nucleotides, the sequence is TGTGCCAGCAGCCAAGACTTGGCGCGGAGCTCCTACGAGCAGTACTTC. The rearranged chain carries TRBV3-1 and TRBJ2-7, with the D gene too uncertain to name. Per the germline V gene (reference sequence), LGHDT is the CDR1 and YNNKEL is the CDR2. The CDR3 has 16 amino acids, counting the end cysteine and phenylalanine. The CDR3 DNA has 48 bases and is translated from base 1. V and J lose 0 bases and 0 bases, and a span of 12 bases separates them.